This TCR beta chain was retrieved from a study of identical twins. Study-level findings and limits: While abundant cord blood beta clonotypes carried fewer insertions, memory repertoires showed no such pattern.

TCRdb recomputed calls from the 5' RACE reads with MiXCR, one row per CDR3 protein. Of about 1.7 million distinct CDR3 sequences listed, about 31% were seen once; the top ten hold less than 0.35%. In its sample, this clonotype was seen a few times. What it binds is not known. The CDR3 covers 16 residues. Germline V gene sequence: CDR1 LNHNV, CDR2 YYDKDF (reference sequence). Trimming left V 1 base short and J 2 bases short, with 13 bases between. All donors comprised healthy Caucasians. The origin of this receptor is a newborn girl in good health. The genes are TRBV15 and TRBJ2-3; D is perhaps TRBD1 (5 bases). Input material: cord blood. The CDR3 DNA reads as TGTGCCACCAGCAGAGGGACGACAGTCATCACAGATACGCAGTATTTT. Translated, it gives CATSRGTTVITDTQYF.